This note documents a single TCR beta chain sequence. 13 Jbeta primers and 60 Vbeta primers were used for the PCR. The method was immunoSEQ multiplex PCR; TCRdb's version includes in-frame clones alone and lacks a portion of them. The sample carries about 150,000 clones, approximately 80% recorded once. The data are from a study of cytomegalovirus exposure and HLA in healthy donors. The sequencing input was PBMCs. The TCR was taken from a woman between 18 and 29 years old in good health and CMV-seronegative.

CDR3 sequence (DNA): TGTGCCAGCAGTTCCACTATTCCTAGCACAGATACGCAGTATTTT. Its translation is CASSSTIPSTDTQYF. J is TRBJ2-3 and V is TRBV27; D gene uncertain. CDR3 length equals 15 residues. Germline values: CDR1 MNHEY, CDR2 SMNVEV (reference sequence). V dropped 4 bases and J dropped 0 bases, with 11 bases sitting between them.